Following are 19 T cell receptor beta chains from one sample sequenced in a study of shared clonotypes between healthy human individuals. TCRdb's table, derived via immunoSEQ multiplex PCR, lists solely in-frame clones and lacks some. In the table there are approximately 2,000,000 clones, approximately 90% of which are singletons. Sequencing used naive CD4+ T cells from PBMCs. This sample's subset: CD45RA+ positively selected. The receptor set was obtained from a man in his late teens or twenties in good health. Some clones in this sample may be carry-over from other donors' samples.

This clone came up a few times. Additional DNA sequences in this sample encode the identical CDR3. The chain joins TRBV5-4 to TRBJ2-3; the D is unclear. V lost 3 bases and J lost 6, with 8 bases in between. The germline V gene encodes CDR1 SGHNT and CDR2 YYREEE (reference sequence). The CDR3 has 12 amino acids. CDR3 bases: TGTGCCAGCAGCTCCGGCCCTGATACGCAGTATTTT. This gives the protein CASSSGPDTQYF. Full variable domain (rest looked up from reference TRBV5-4 and TRBJ2-3): ETGVTQSPTHLIKTRGQQVTLRCSSQSGHNTVSWYQQALGQGPQFIFQYYREEENGRGNFPPRFSGLQFPNYSSELNVNALELDDSALYLCASSSGPDTQYFGPGTRLTVL.

J is TRBJ1-1 and V is TRBV30; the D is unclear. Trimming stripped 0 bases from V and 7 bases from J, with 6 bases between. CDR1 and CDR2 from the germline V gene are GTSNPN and SVGIG (reference sequence). This CDR3 has 11 amino acids. This CDR3 reads CAWSVTVEAFF. CDR3 DNA: TGTGCCTGGAGTGTAACAGTTGAAGCTTTCTTT.

This clone was detected once. The rearrangement links TRBV28 to TRBJ2-1, with 8 bases that match TRBD2. Germline CDR1 reads MDHEN; CDR2 reads SYDVKM. V gave up 7 bases and J gave up 8 bases; unmatched junction bases: 16. The CDR3 has 16 amino acids. The CDR3 sequence is CASTSTPRLAYHEQFF. DNA of the CDR3: TGTGCCAGCACCTCCACCCCGAGACTAGCGTACCATGAGCAGTTCTTC.

This chain uses TRBV6-1 with TRBJ1-4; D is unclear. V lost 1 base and J 1 base, leaving 1 base between the germline ends. CDR3 size: 13 residues. Per the germline V gene, CDR1 is MNHNS and CDR2 is SASEGT. For the CDR3, the DNA is TGTGCCAGCAGTGAAGTAACTAATGAAAAACTGTTTTTT. Residues: CASSEVTNEKLFF.

The chain links TRBV5-1 to TRBJ2-7; unclear D gene. The CDR3 contains 14 residues. Germline CDR1 is SGHRS and CDR2 is YFSETQ. Trimming took off 4 bases at V and 1 base at J, with 12 bases between the two ends. The CDR3 loop reads CASSRISGSYEQYF. CDR3 bases: TGCGCCAGCAGCCGGATCTCGGGTTCCTACGAGCAGTACTTC.

The chain employs TRBV6-1 and TRBJ2-2; D is unresolved. The germline CDR1 and CDR2 sequences are MNHNS and SASEGT. V was shortened by 5 bases and J by 5 bases, with 9 bases between the two germline ends. The CDR3 length is 13 residues. This chain's CDR3 is CASSSRLTGELFF. Written as DNA, the CDR3 is TGTGCCAGCAGTTCCCGGTTGACCGGGGAGCTGTTTTTT.

In regard to this clone: Other nucleotide sequences in the sample specify the same CDR3. V is TRBV6-5 and J is TRBJ2-1; D possibly uses TRBD1 or TRBD2 (5 bases each). The CDR3 length is 15 residues. Looked up from germline, CDR1 is MNHEY and CDR2 is SVGAGI. Trimming pared 3 bases from V and 4 bases from J, leaving 13 bases between. CDR3 nucleotide sequence: TGTGCCAGCAGTTATGGGCTAGCAGGGTACAATGAGCAGTTCTTC. It translates to CASSYGLAGYNEQFF.

V gene TRBV11-2 combines with J gene TRBJ1-5; D gene uncertain. CDR3 length: 15 residues. Trimming shortened V by 5 bases and J by 9 bases, and 20 bases separated the two germline ends. Germline CDR1 reads SGHAT; CDR2 reads FQNNGV. The CDR3 region is CASSPGRKGEGPQHF. In DNA, the CDR3 is TGTGCCAGCAGCCCCGGACGGAAGGGTGAGGGGCCCCAGCATTTT.

The chain carries TRBV28 and TRBJ1-2, with a weak D call TRBD1 (6 bases). Trimming took off 9 bases at V and 6 bases at J, with 20 bases between the two ends. This CDR3 is built from 14 residues. The germline V gene has CDR1 MDHEN and CDR2 SYDVKM. CDR3 nucleotides: TGTGCCAGTCTTGGTCTGGACAGCCGTGATGGCTACACCTTC. Residues: CASLGLDSRDGYTF.

The CDR3 coding sequence is TGTGCCAGCAGCGAGACAGGGGGGACCTACAATGAGCAGTTCTTC. Amino acids: CASSETGGTYNEQFF. The chain has TRBV28 and TRBJ2-1, with 9 bases that match TRBD1. The CDR3 extends over 15 amino acids. The germline V gene has CDR1 MDHEN and CDR2 SYDVKM. The V gene end was trimmed by 6 bases and the J gene end by 2 bases; junction bases not matched to a gene: 5.

The chain joins TRBV7-9 to TRBJ1-4, with a possible D match to TRBD1 (5 bases). This CDR3 region has 14 residues. Looked up from germline, CDR1 is SEHNR and CDR2 is FQNEAQ (reference sequence). V was pared by 5 bases and J by 6 bases, with 13 bases between. The CDR3 region has the DNA TGTGCCAGCAGCCCTGGGGCCAGCGATGAAAAACTGTTTTTT. Amino acids: CASSPGASDEKLFF.

About this clone itself: Other DNA sequences in the sample encode the same CDR3. The V call is TRBV29-1, the J call TRBJ2-7, with 8 positions matching TRBD1. Trimming cost V 7 bases and J 2 bases; bases outside gene matches: 4. CDR1 SQVTM and CDR2 ANQGSEA come from the germline V gene. The CDR3 extends over 12 amino acids. The CDR3 spells CSAGQGTYEQYF. CDR3 DNA: TGCAGCGCAGGACAGGGCACCTACGAGCAGTACTTC.

The chain carries TRBV7-2 and TRBJ2-5; 7 positions agree with TRBD1. V lost 4 bases to trimming and J lost 2 bases; unmatched junction nucleotides: 4. Per germline, CDR1 SGHTA and CDR2 FQGNSA. The CDR3 spans 14 residues. Here the CDR3 DNA reads TGTGCCAGCAGCTCACGGGACAGACAAGAGACCCAGTACTTC. Its protein is CASSSRDRQETQYF.

A single count supports this clone. The chain employs TRBV18 and TRBJ2-7; no reliable D call. The CDR3 consists of 14 residues. Germline CDR1 reads KGHSH; CDR2 reads LQKENI. The V end lost 1 base, the J end lost 3 bases, and 10 bases lay between the germline ends. DNA for the CDR3: TGTGCCAGCTCACCACGATTGGACCACTACGAGCAGTACTTC. This sequence encodes CASSPRLDHYEQYF.

The gene calls are TRBV19 and TRBJ2-4; D is perhaps TRBD2 (6 bases). Per the germline V gene, CDR1 is LNHDA and CDR2 is SQIVND (reference sequence). The length of the CDR3 is 12 residues. With 4 bases removed from V and 12 bases from J, the gap between germline ends came to 13 bases. CDR3 DNA sequence: TGTGCCAGTAGTACCCGACTAGGCCGTCAGTACTTC. Residues: CASSTRLGRQYF. Combining the CDR3 with reference TRBV19 and TRBJ2-4 gives the whole variable domain DGGITQSPKYLFRKEGQNVTLSCEQNLNHDAMYWYRQDPGQGLRLIYYSQIVNDFQKGDIAEGYSVSREKKESFPLTVTSAQKNPTAFYLCASSTRLGRQYFGAGTRLSVL.

The rearrangement joins TRBV7-9 to TRBJ1-6; possibly TRBD1 for D (6 bases). V lost 0 bases and J lost 11, with 8 bases in between. From germline, CDR1 is SEHNR and CDR2 FQNEAQ (reference sequence). This CDR3 has 13 residues. The CDR3 region has the DNA TGTGCCAGCAGCTTAGCCCAGGGGACACCCCTCCACTTT. Translated, it gives CASSLAQGTPLHF.

This clone occurred a few times. This sequence joins TRBV25-1 and TRBJ2-2, with TRBD1 matching 8 bases. The CDR3 consists of 15 residues. CDR1 is MGHDK and CDR2 is SYGVNS in the germline V gene. With 2 bases clipped from V and 3 bases from J, the junction kept 2 bases outside the gene matches. DNA for the CDR3: TGTGCCAGCAGTGAACGGGACAGGCACACCGGGGAGCTGTTTTTT. This codes for CASSERDRHTGELFF.

The J gene is TRBJ2-7, the V gene TRBV18; D might be TRBD1 (6 bases). This CDR3 contains 14 residues. The V and J ends lost 3 bases and 2 bases respectively, with 11 bases between them. The germline gives CDR1 KGHSH, CDR2 LQKENI. CDR3 sequence reads: CASSPIGQTYEQYF. The CDR3 coding sequence is TGTGCCAGCTCACCGATCGGACAGACCTACGAGCAGTACTTC.

The chain recombines TRBV13 with TRBJ2-1, with 7 bases fitting TRBD2. V lost 8 bases to trimming and J lost 2 bases; unmatched junction nucleotides: 6. CDR3 length equals 14 residues. CDR1 PRHDT and CDR2 FYEKMQ come from the germline V gene (reference sequence). CDR3 in amino acids: CASQERGTYNEQFF. CDR3 DNA: TGTGCCAGCCAGGAGCGGGGTACCTACAATGAGCAGTTCTTC.